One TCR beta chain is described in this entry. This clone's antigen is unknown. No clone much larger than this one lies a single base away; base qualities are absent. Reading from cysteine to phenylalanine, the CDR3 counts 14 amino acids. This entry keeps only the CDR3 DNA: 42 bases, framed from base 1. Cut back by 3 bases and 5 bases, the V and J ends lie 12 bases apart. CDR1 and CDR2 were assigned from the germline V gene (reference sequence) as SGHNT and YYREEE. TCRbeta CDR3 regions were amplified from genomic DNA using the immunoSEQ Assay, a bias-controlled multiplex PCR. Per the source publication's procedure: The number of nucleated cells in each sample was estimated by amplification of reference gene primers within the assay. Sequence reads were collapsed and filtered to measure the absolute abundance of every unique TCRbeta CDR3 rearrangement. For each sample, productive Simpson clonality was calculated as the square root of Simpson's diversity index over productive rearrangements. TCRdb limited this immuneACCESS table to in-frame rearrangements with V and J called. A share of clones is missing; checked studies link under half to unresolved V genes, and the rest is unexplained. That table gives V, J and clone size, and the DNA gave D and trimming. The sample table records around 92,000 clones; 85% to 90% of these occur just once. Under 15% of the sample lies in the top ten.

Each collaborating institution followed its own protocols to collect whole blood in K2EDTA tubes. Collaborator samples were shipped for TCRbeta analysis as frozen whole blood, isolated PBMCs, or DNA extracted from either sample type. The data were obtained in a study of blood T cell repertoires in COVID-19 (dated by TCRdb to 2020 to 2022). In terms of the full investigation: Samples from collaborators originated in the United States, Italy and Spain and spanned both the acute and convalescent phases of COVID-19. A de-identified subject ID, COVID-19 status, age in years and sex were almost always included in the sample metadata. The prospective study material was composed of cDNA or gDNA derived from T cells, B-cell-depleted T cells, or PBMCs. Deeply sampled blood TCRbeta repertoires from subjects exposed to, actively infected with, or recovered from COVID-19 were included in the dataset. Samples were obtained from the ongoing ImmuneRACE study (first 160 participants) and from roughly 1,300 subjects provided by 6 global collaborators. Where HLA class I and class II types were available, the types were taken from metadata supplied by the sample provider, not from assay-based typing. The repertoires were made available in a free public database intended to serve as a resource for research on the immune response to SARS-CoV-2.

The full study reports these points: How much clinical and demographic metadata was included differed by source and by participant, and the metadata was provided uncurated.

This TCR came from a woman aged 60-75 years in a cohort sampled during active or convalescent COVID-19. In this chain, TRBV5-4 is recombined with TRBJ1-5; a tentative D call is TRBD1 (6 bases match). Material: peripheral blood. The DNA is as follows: TGTGCCAGCAGCTCGGGGGGCGGTTATCAGCCCCAGCATTTT. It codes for CASSSGGGYQPQHF.